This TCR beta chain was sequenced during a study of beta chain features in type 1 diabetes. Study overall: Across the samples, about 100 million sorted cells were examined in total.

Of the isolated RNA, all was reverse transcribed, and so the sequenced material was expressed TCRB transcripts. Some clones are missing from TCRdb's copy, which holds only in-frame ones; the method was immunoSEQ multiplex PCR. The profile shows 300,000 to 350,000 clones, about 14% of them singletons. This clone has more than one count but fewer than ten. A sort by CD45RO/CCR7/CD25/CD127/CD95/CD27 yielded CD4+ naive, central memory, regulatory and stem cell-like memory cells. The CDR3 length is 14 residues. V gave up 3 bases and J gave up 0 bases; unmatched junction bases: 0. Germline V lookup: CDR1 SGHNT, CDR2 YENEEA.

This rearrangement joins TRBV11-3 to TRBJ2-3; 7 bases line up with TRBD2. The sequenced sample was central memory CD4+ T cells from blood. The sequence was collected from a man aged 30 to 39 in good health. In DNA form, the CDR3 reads TGTGCCAGCAGCTTCGGGGGGAGCACAGATACGCAGTATTTT. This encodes CASSFGGSTDTQYF.